The clone carrying this T cell receptor beta chain came up many times. What it binds is unknown. The sample is drawn from a study of T cells in Graves' hyperthyroidism and ophthalmopathy. Study-level findings and limits: Appearing also in blood were most of the thyroid clonotypes expanded above 0.001.

TCR beta CDR3 regions were amplified from RNA. A first-round RT-PCR of the TCR CDR3 used the HTBI primer set. TCRdb fed the multiplex PCR reads into MiXCR, producing one record per CDR3 protein. The table records around 400,000 distinct CDR3 sequences, 13% to 15% of them present only once. Trimming took 5 bases from V and 6 from J; bases not matched to a gene: 12. CDR3 size: 16 residues. Germline CDR1 reads MDHEN; CDR2 reads SYDVKM. PBMCs were collected from an approximately 10 ml volume of fresh peripheral blood. The receptor comes from a woman aged 55-70 years with Graves' ophthalmopathy. The chain joins TRBV28 to TRBJ2-1, with 8 nucleotides matching TRBD2. The sequenced sample was blood. The CDR3 region is CASSQRTARGVNEQFF. CDR3 nucleotides: TGTGCCAGCAGTCAAAGGACAGCGCGGGGGGTCAATGAGCAGTTCTTC.